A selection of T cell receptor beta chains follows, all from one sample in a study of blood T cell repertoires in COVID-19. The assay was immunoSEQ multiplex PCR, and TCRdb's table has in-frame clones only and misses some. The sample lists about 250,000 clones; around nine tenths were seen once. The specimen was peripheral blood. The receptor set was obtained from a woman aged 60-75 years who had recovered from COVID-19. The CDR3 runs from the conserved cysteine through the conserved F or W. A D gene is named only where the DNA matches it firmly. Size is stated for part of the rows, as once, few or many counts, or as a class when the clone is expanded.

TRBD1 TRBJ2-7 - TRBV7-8 CASSLMTGQFEQYF TGTGCCAGCAGCTTGATGACAGGGCAATTCGAGCAGTACTTC
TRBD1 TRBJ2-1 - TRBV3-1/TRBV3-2 CASSQDPNRGNEQFF TGTGCCAGCAGCCAAGATCCGAACAGGGGAAATGAGCAGTTCTTC
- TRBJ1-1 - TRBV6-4 CASSKSAAETEAFF TGTGCCAGCAGCAAAAGCGCGGCCGAGACTGAAGCTTTCTTT
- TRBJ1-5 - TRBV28 CASSLVVANQPQHF TGTGCCAGCAGTTTGGTAGTCGCAAATCAGCCCCAGCATTTT
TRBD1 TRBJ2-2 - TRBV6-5 CAGSDRANTGELFF TGTGCCGGTTCGGACAGGGCGAACACCGGGGAGCTGTTTTTT
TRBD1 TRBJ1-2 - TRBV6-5 CASRRQGARGGYTF TGTGCCAGCAGGAGACAGGGGGCGCGGGGTGGCTACACCTTC
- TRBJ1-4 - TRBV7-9 CASSLASTDEKLFF TGTGCCAGCAGCTTAGCCTCGACAGACGAAAAACTGTTTTTT
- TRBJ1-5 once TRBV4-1 CASSQELGQPQHF TGCGCCAGCAGCCAGGAACTCGGGCAGCCCCAGCATTTT
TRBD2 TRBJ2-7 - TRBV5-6 CASSLTSGGPRQYF TGTGCCAGCAGCTTGACTAGCGGGGGCCCGAGGCAGTACTTC
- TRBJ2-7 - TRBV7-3 CASSPNRGEQYF TGTGCCAGCAGCCCCAACCGGGGCGAGCAGTACTTC
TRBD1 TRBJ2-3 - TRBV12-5 CASGLETGRTDTQYF TGTGCTAGTGGTCTCGAGACAGGGCGCACAGATACGCAGTATTTT
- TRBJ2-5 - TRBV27 CASKYTPYQETQYF TGTGCCAGCAAATACACACCTTACCAAGAGACCCAGTACTTC
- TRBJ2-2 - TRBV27 CASSLLPAGELFF TGTGCCAGCAGTTTACTCCCGGCCGGGGAGCTGTTTTTT
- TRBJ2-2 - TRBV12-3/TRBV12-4 CASSGTNTGELFF TGTGCCAGCTCGGGGACGAACACCGGGGAGCTGTTTTTT
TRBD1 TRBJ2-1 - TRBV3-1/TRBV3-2 CASSPRRTGTGDNEQFF TGTGCCAGCAGCCCCAGGAGAACCGGGACAGGGGACAATGAGCAGTTCTTC
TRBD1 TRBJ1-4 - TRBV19 CATQGDPTNEKLFF TGTGCCACCCAGGGGGATCCAACTAATGAAAAACTGTTTTTT
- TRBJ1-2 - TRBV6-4 CASSARSPSRGYTF TGTGCCAGCAGTGCCAGAAGCCCTTCGCGGGGCTACACCTTC
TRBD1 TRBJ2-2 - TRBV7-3 CASRFLSDRGRVGELFF TGTGCCAGCAGATTCCTATCGGACAGGGGGCGGGTCGGGGAGCTGTTTTTT
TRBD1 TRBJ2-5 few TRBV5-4 CASSPGQGTQYF TGTGCCAGCAGCCCCGGACAGGGGACCCAGTACTTC